A selection of T cell receptor beta chains follows, all from one sample in a study of OX40 agonist ivuxolimab in advanced cancers. The protocol was immunoSEQ multiplex PCR, while the TCRdb copy is restricted to in-frame clones and leaves out a portion. In the table there are over 150,000 clones, under 95% of which are singletons. Sequencing used CD4+ or CD8+ T cells sorted from blood, obtained in a trial of the OX40 agonist ivuxolimab. These receptors were obtained from an adult with an advanced solid tumor such as melanoma, head and neck, liver or kidney cancer. Both conserved end residues are part of each CDR3. Fields, in order: J gene, clone size, D gene, V gene, CDR3 protein, CDR3 DNA. A D gene is named only where the DNA matches it firmly. Size is omitted from some rows. Given values are once, few, many or a class for expanded clones.

TRBJ2-1,-,-,TRBV10-3,CAIRDDTGSYNEQFF,TGTGCCATCAGGGATGACACAGGCTCCTACAATGAGCAGTTCTTC
TRBJ2-7,-,TRBD1,TRBV18,CASSRNRQGYEQYF,TGTGCCAGCTCGCGAAATCGACAGGGTTACGAGCAGTACTTC
TRBJ2-7,-,-,TRBV6-1,CASTIGGNYEQYF,TGTGCCAGCACGATAGGGGGGAACTACGAGCAGTACTTC
TRBJ1-2,-,-,TRBV28,CASSFGGFQPGDYGYTF,TGTGCCAGCAGTTTCGGGGGCTTCCAACCGGGGGACTATGGCTACACCTTC
TRBJ1-2,-,-,TRBV7-2,CASSSIIGRTANYGYTF,TGTGCCAGCAGCTCAATTATCGGACGAACAGCTAACTATGGCTACACCTTC
TRBJ2-7,-,-,TRBV6-6,CASTQGYEQYF,TGTGCCAGCACCCAGGGATACGAGCAGTACTTC
TRBJ2-2,-,TRBD1,TRBV5-1,CASSLDRGSGELFF,TGCGCCAGCAGCTTGGACAGGGGGTCCGGGGAGCTGTTTTTT
TRBJ2-7,-,TRBD1,TRBV27,CASSLDRVRYEQYF,TGTGCCAGCAGTCTCGACAGGGTGAGGTACGAGCAGTACTTC
TRBJ1-5,-,-,TRBV15,CATSRDGRSRQPQHF,TGTGCCACCAGCAGAGATGGAAGGTCGCGTCAGCCCCAGCATTTT
TRBJ2-5,-,TRBD2,TRBV5-4,CASSPIKAGGETQYF,TGTGCCAGCAGCCCGATCAAAGCGGGGGGTGAGACCCAGTACTTC
TRBJ1-2,-,-,TRBV6-5,CASSVTGHTNYGYTF,TGTGCCAGCAGTGTAACGGGACACACTAACTATGGCTACACCTTC
TRBJ2-7,-,-,TRBV6-6,CASSYDRLYEQYF,TGTGCCAGCAGTTACGACAGGCTCTACGAGCAGTACTTC
TRBJ2-1,-,TRBD1,TRBV5-6,CASSWTQGINNEQFF,TGTGCCAGCAGCTGGACACAGGGGATAAACAATGAGCAGTTCTTC
TRBJ1-5,-,-,TRBV7-9,CASSSGYGNQPQHF,TGTGCCAGCAGCTCAGGGTACGGTAATCAGCCCCAGCATTTT
TRBJ2-1,-,-,TRBV7-6,CASSLGFSEQFF,TGTGCCAGCAGCTTAGGCTTCAGTGAGCAGTTCTTC
TRBJ1-2,-,-,TRBV9,CASSAEARGAYGYTF,TGTGCCAGCAGCGCAGAGGCCCGGGGTGCCTATGGCTACACCTTC
TRBJ2-7,once,TRBD1,TRBV6-5,CASSYEDRGEQYF,TGTGCCAGCAGTTACGAAGACAGGGGCGAGCAGTACTTC
TRBJ1-5,-,-,TRBV19,CASSGVGNQPQHF,TGTGCCAGTAGTGGGGTCGGCAATCAGCCCCAGCATTTT
TRBJ2-7,-,TRBD1,TRBV5-6,CASSPTGGTYEQYF,TGTGCCAGCAGTCCGACAGGGGGGACCTACGAGCAGTACTTC
TRBJ2-5,-,TRBD2,TRBV5-4,CASANGGGSQETQYF,TGTGCCAGCGCCAACGGGGGGGGGTCCCAAGAGACCCAGTACTTC
TRBJ2-5,-,-,TRBV6-4,CASTGARVRETQYF,TGTGCCAGCACGGGAGCCAGGGTCAGGGAGACCCAGTACTTC
TRBJ1-2,-,-,TRBV10-1,CASSDGRGYGYTF,TGCGCCAGCAGTGACGGCCGGGGCTATGGCTACACTTTC
TRBJ2-3,-,-,TRBV15,CATSRVEGTQYF,TGTGCCACCAGCAGAGTAGAAGGCACGCAGTATTTT
TRBJ2-1,-,-,TRBV7-2,CASSPLIGGKEQFF,TGTGCCAGCAGCCCCCTGATCGGCGGGAAAGAGCAGTTCTTC
TRBJ2-2,-,-,TRBV6-5,CASSYGLNTGELFF,TGTGCCAGCAGTTACGGTCTGAACACCGGGGAGCTGTTTTTT
TRBJ1-3,-,-,TRBV7-8,CASSGSGNTIYF,TGTGCCAGCAGTGGATCAGGAAACACCATATATTTT
TRBJ2-1,-,TRBD2,TRBV19,CASSTRAGPYNEQFF,TGTGCCAGTAGTACCAGAGCGGGGCCCTACAATGAGCAGTTCTTC
TRBJ1-3,-,TRBD1,TRBV28,CASSPQGAGGNTIYF,TGTGCCAGCAGTCCGCAGGGGGCTGGTGGAAACACCATATATTTT
TRBJ2-7,-,-,TRBV6-6,CASSYSFKGWEQYF,TGTGCCAGCAGTTACTCGTTTAAGGGATGGGAGCAGTACTTC
TRBJ1-6,-,-,TRBV12-5,CASGMGFNSPLHF,TGTGCCAGTGGAATGGGTTTTAATTCACCCCTCCACTTT
TRBJ2-7,once,-,TRBV7-2,CASSFSGAPYEQYF,TGTGCCAGCAGCTTTTCAGGGGCCCCCTACGAGCAGTACTTC
TRBJ1-5,-,-,TRBV19,CASSRGAGQPQHF,TGTGCCAGCTCCAGGGGCGCGGGTCAGCCCCAGCATTTT
TRBJ2-2,-,-,TRBV5-1,CASTIRAHPANTGELFF,TGCGCCAGCACAATTAGGGCGCACCCCGCGAACACCGGGGAGCTGTTTTTT
TRBJ1-2,-,TRBD1,TRBV28,CASSPPGEGAGGYTF,TGTGCCAGCAGCCCACCCGGGGAGGGGGCGGGTGGCTACACCTTC
TRBJ1-1,-,TRBD1,TRBV27,CASSPHSPTGAATEAFF,TGTGCCAGCAGTCCACATTCCCCCACAGGGGCGGCCACTGAAGCTTTCTTT
TRBJ1-5,-,TRBD1,TRBV9,CASSGGQGNQPQHF,TGTGCCAGCAGCGGGGGACAGGGAAATCAGCCCCAGCATTTT
TRBJ2-5,-,-,TRBV6-5,CASKVWSQETQYF,TGTGCCAGCAAAGTTTGGAGCCAAGAGACCCAGTACTTC